This T cell receptor beta chain was identified in a study of early T cells in non-severe SARS-CoV-2 infection. Study overall: Whole-blood bulk RNA, unsorted, was sequenced, and chains were unpaired.

A remark on this clonotype: Its antigen is currently unknown.

Study-level results: Matching results from VDJdb favored anti-spike CD8 responses, leaving private and CD4 specificities undetected.

MiXCR, applied by TCRdb to the 5' RACE reads, yields one record per CDR3 protein. The sample carries 75,000 to 90,000 distinct CDR3 sequences, about 15% recorded once. V gave up 6 bases and J gave up 8 bases, with 13 bases separating them. CDR3 length equals 12 residues. V is TRBV12-3 or TRBV12-4 and J is TRBJ1-2; the D is unclear. Sequencing used whole blood. The source is an adult who was a healthcare worker with PCR-confirmed SARS-CoV-2 infection or an uninfected control (not recorded which). The CDR3 region has the DNA TGTGCCAGCAGCCCCGACTCGGCGGGCTACACCTTC. Translation: CASSPDSAGYTF.